The sequence of this T cell receptor (beta chain) was determined in a study of T cells in Graves' hyperthyroidism and ophthalmopathy (dated by TCRdb to the late 2010s). Study-wide context: Peripheral blood samples were taken at initial diagnosis, before any treatment was given. The approximately 98 discovery patients were randomly divided into training and test sets at a 7:3 ratio. Thyroid tissue and blood T-cell repertoires from more than 5 Graves' hyperthyroidism patients were also compared in the study. A discovery cohort of fewer than 110 patients, 43 with Graves' ophthalmopathy and 57 with stable Graves' hyperthyroidism, was used to find distinguishing TCR V-J signatures. Prospective prediction of ophthalmopathy was tested in an independent validation cohort consisting of 18 to 20 hyperthyroidism patients and some 17 patients who later progressed to ophthalmopathy. Once sampling was done, hyperthyroidism patients were given methimazole at a starting dose of 30 mg daily, whereas ophthalmopathy patients were given high-dose intravenous methylprednisolone. According to the paper, TCR Vbeta CDR3 sequencing was carried out on over 130 peripheral blood samples, which came from more than 40 ophthalmopathy, 80 or so hyperthyroidism and approximately 17 progressor patients.

In its sample, this clonotype was seen a few times. Which antigen it targets is not known. Per-base quality was not reported, and no clone a single base away is much larger than it. Results the study describes overall, beyond this receptor: Blood samples also contained most of the expanded thyroid clonotypes (frequency above 0.001), which suggests that blood repertoires may reflect thyroid immune responses. Sample size was not statistically predetermined, and blinding of investigators to group allocation was not performed. In cross-validation, a model built on a 13 V-J signature told ophthalmopathy apart from stable hyperthyroidism with roughly 87% sensitivity and roughly 81% specificity, and in testing the same model reached 80%/75%. In validation, the model predicted progression to ophthalmopathy a median of around six months before onset, with over 60% sensitivity and 72.22% specificity.

Hyperthyroidism patients were aged 18 to 65 years and newly diagnosed, with disease duration of less than 2 months. Exclusion was applied to patients with uncontrolled infections, other autoimmune diseases, pregnancy or lactation. Diagnoses relied on clinical symptoms, serum thyroxine and TRAb, thyroid ultrasound and orbital computed tomography. For progressor patients, blood was drawn at the first diagnosis of hyperthyroidism, before any ophthalmopathy symptoms had appeared. Ficoll-Paque density gradient centrifugation was used to isolate PBMCs from around 10 ml of fresh peripheral blood. Progressor patients were defined as those initially diagnosed with Graves' hyperthyroidism in whom ophthalmopathy developed during follow-up. Trizol reagent was used to extract total RNA, and RNA quality was then checked on an Agilent 2100 Bioanalyzer. V is shortened by 5 bases, J by 3 bases, and the region joining them spans 17 bases. The germline V gene (reference sequence) yields MNHEY for CDR1 and SMNVEV for CDR2. From cysteine to phenylalanine, the CDR3 is 15 amino acids long. Only the CDR3 region is kept as DNA, spanning 45 bases read in frame from base 1.

TCR beta CDR3 regions were amplified from RNA transcripts. The first round of RT-PCR for the TCR CDR3 was performed with the HTBI primer set and the Qiagen OneStep RT-PCR kit. A second multiplex PCR round built the libraries, followed by size selection and purification. Paired-end sequencing of the libraries was performed with 100 bp reads on an Illumina HiSeq2000. Per the original workflow: Raw data were processed with SOAPnuke, discarding reads with adapters, uncalled bases, mean Phred below 15, or no exact constant-primer or identifier match. High-quality paired reads were merged with COPE v1.2.5, and unique nucleotide sequences were defined as clonotypes. Clonotypes were aligned to IMGT TRBV, TRBD and TRBJ reference segments using MiTCR v1.1. The analysis was restricted to V-J combinations with a frequency above 0.0001, which together covered 99.2% of the repertoires. A TCS score was defined as the ratio of F50 (clonal expansion) to E x V (chaos), with BLOSUM62-based TCRdist applied between CDR3 peptides within each V-J. Welch's t-statistics and random forest reduced 514 V-J features to about 12, which were used in a naive Bayes classifier (R e1071). The raw public data were reprocessed by TCRdb itself: fastp quality trimming at Q25, MiXCR clonotype calling, in-frame beta chains only. Under each unique CDR3 protein, matching rows form one entry showing the most common genes and DNA. TCRdb assigned the V and J calls; the authors' analysis was not used. The sample has about 360,000 distinct CDR3 sequences on record, about a sixth of them singletons. Of the sample, 25% to 35% is held by the ten largest clones.

Material: blood. The V gene is TRBV27 and the J gene is TRBJ2-7; the D call is possibly TRBD1 or TRBD2, each sharing 7 bases. The TCR was taken from a woman aged 18-29 years with Graves' hyperthyroidism that later progressed to Graves' ophthalmopathy. The DNA sequence is given as TGTGCCAGCAGTCCCAGGGGGGGCGGGAGCTACGAGCAGTACTTC. It translates to CASSPRGGGSYEQYF.